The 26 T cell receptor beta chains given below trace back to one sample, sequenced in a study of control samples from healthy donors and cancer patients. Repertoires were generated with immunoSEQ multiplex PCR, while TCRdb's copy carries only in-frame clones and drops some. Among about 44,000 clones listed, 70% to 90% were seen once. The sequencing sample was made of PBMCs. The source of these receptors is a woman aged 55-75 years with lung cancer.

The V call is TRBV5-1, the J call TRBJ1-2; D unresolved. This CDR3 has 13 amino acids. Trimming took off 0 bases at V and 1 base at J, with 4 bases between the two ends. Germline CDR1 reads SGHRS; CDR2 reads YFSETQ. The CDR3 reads CASSLGDNYGYTF. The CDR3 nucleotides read TGCGCCAGCAGCTTGGGGGATAACTATGGCTACACCTTC.

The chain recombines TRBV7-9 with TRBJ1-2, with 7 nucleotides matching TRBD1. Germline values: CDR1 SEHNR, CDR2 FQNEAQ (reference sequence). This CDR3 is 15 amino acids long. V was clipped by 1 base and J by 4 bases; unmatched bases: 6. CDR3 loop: CASSLGFDRAYGYTF. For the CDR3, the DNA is TGTGCCAGCAGCTTAGGTTTCGACAGGGCCTATGGCTACACCTTC.

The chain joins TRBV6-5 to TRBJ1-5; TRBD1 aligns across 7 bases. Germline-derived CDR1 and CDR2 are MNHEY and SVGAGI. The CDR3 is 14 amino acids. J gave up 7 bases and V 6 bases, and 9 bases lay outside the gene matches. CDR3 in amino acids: CASRADREGQPQHF. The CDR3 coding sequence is TGTGCCAGCAGGGCAGACAGGGAGGGGCAGCCCCAGCATTTT.

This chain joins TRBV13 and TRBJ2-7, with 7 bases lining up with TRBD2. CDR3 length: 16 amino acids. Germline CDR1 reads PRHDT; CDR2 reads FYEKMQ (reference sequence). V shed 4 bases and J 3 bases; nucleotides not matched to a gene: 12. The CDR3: CASSSITGTKVYEQYF. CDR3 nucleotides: TGTGCCAGCAGCTCCATAACCGGGACTAAGGTCTACGAGCAGTACTTC.

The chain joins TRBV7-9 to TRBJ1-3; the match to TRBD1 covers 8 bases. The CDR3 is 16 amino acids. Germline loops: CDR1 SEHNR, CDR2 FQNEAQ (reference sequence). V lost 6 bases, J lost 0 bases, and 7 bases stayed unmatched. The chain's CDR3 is CASRPGTGDSGNTIYF. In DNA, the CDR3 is TGTGCCAGCAGACCCGGGACAGGCGACTCTGGAAACACCATATATTTT.

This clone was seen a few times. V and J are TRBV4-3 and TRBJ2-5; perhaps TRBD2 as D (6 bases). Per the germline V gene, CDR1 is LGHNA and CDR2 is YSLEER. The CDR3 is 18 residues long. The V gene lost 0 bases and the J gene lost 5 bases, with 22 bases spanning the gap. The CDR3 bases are TGCGCCAGCAGCCAAGAACCACCTACTAGCCCTCTTGGGGAGACCCAGTACTTC. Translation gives CASSQEPPTSPLGETQYF.

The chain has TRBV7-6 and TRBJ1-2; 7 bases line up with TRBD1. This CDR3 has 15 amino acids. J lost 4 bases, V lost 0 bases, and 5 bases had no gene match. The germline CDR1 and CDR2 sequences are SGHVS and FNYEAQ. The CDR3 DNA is TGTGCCAGCAGCTTAGCCCTAGACAGGGCCTATGGCTACACCTTC. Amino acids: CASSLALDRAYGYTF.

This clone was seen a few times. CDR3 DNA sequence: TGTGCCAGCAGTGGACAGGGGGCGAAGTTTGCCGGGGAGCTGTTTTTT. Protein: CASSGQGAKFAGELFF. The chain joins TRBV25-1 to TRBJ2-2; TRBD1 aligns across 10 bases. Germline trimming cut 4 bases from V and 6 bases from J; bases unmatched to any gene: 8. Germline V CDR1 and CDR2: MGHDK, SYGVNS. This CDR3 has 16 amino acids.

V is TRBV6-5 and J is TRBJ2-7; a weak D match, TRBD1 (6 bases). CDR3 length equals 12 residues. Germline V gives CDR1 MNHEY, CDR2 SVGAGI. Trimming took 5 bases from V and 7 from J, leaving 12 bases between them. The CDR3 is CASSLDRNEQYF. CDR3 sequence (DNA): TGTGCCAGCAGTCTTGACAGGAATGAGCAGTACTTC.

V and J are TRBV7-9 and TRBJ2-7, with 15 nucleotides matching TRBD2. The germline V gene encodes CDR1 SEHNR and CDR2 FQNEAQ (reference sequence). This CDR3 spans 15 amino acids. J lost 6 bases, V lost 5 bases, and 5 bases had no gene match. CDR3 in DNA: TGTGCCAGCAGCCCGGGACTAGCGGGAGGTAGCGAGCAGTACTTC. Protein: CASSPGLAGGSEQYF.

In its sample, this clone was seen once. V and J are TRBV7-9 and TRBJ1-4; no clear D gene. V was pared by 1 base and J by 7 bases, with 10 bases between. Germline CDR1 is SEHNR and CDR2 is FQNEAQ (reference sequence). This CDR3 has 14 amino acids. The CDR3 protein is CASSLGGGVEKLFF. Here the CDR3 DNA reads TGTGCCAGCAGCTTAGGGGGAGGAGTTGAAAAACTGTTTTTT. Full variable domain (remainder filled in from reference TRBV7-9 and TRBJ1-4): DTGVSQNPRHKITKRGQNVTFRCDPISEHNRLYWYRQTLGQGPEFLTYFQNEAQLEKSRLLSDRFSAERPKGSFSTLEIQRTEQGDSAMYLCASSLGGGVEKLFFGSGTQLSVL.

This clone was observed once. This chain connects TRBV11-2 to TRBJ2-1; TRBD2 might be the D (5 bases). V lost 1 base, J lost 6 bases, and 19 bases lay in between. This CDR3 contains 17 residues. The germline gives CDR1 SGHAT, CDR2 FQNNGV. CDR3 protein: CASSLVPGTLRSNEQFF. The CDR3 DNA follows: TGTGCCAGCAGCTTAGTCCCGGGAACTCTACGGTCCAATGAGCAGTTCTTC.

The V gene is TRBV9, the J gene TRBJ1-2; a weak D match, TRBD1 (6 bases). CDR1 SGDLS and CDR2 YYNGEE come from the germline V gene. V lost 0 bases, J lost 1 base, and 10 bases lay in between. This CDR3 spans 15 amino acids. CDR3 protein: CASSVGQDVNYGYTF. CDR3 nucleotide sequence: TGTGCCAGCAGCGTAGGACAGGACGTTAACTATGGCTACACCTTC.

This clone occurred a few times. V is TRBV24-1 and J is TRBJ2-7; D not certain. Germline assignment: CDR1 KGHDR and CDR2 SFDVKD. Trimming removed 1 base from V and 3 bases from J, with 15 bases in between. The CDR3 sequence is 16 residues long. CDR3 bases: TGTGCCACCAGTGATTTCGCACAGAACCAATACTACGAGCAGTACTTC. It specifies CATSDFAQNQYYEQYF.

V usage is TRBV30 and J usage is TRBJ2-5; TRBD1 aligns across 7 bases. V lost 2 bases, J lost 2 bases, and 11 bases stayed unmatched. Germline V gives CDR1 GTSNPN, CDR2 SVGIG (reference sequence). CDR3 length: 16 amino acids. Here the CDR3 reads CAWSLGQVWGQETQYF. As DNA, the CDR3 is TGTGCCTGGAGTTTAGGACAGGTTTGGGGTCAAGAGACCCAGTACTTC.

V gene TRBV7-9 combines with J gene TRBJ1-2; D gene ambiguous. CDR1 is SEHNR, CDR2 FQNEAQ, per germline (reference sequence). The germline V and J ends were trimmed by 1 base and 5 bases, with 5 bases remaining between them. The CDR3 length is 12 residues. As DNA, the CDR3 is TGTGCCAGCAGCTTAGAGGGTTATGGCTACACCTTC. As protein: CASSLEGYGYTF.

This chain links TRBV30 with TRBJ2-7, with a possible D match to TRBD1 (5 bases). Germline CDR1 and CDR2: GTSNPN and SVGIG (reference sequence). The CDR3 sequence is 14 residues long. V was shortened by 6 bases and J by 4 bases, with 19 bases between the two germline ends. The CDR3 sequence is CACRKSRDRYEQYF. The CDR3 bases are TGTGCCTGTCGGAAGAGCAGGGATAGGTACGAGCAGTACTTC.

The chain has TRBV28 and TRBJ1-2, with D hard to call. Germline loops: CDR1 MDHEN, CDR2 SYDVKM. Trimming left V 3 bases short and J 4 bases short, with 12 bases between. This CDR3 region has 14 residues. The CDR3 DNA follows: TGTGCCAGCAGTTTTATGGGCGGCCTCTATGGCTACACCTTC. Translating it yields CASSFMGGLYGYTF.

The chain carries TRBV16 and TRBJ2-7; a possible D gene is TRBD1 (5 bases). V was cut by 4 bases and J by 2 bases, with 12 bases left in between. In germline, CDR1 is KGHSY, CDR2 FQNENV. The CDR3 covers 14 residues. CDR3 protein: CASSPDMLTYEQYF. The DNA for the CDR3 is TGTGCCAGCAGCCCGGACATGTTAACCTACGAGCAGTACTTC.

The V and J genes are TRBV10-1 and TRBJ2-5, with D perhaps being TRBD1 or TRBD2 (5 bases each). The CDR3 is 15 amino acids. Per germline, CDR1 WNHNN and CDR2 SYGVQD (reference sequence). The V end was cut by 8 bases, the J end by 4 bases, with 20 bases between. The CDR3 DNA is TGCGCCAGCCCTCTCCCCACAGGAGGTGTAGAGACCCAGTACTTC. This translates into CASPLPTGGVETQYF.

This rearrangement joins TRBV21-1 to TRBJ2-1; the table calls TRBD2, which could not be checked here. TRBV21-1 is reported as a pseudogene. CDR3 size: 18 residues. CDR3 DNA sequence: TGTGCCAGCAGCAATTGCCGCGGACTAGCGAGCTCCTACAATGAGCAGTTCTTC. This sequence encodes CASSNCRGLASSYNEQFF.

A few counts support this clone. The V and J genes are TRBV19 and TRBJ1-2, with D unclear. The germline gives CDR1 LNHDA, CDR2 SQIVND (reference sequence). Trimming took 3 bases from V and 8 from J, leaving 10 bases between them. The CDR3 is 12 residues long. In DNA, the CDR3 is TGTGCCAGTAGTATGAGGGTCGGGGGCTACACCTTC. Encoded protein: CASSMRVGGYTF.

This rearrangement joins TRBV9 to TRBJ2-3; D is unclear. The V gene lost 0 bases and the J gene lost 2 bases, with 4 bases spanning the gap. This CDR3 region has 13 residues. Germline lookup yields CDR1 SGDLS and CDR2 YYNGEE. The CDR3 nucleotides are TGTGCCAGCAGCGTAGACAACACAGATACGCAGTATTTT. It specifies CASSVDNTDTQYF.

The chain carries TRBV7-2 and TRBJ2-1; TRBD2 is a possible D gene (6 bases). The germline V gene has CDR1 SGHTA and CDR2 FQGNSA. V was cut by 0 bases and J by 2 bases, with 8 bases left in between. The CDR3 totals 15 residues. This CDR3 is CASSLAGGPYNEQFF. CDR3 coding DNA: TGTGCCAGCAGCTTAGCGGGAGGCCCCTACAATGAGCAGTTCTTC.

The DNA for the CDR3 is TGTGCCATCAGTGATGCCGGGAACACTGAAGCTTTCTTT. This sequence encodes CAISDAGNTEAFF. The rearrangement links TRBV10-3 to TRBJ1-1; no clear D. CDR3 length: 13 amino acids. With 3 bases removed from V and 1 base from J, the gap between germline ends came to 6 bases. CDR1 and CDR2 (germline): ENHRY, SYGVKD.

CDR3 sequence reads: CASSDRGRKDGYTF. The DNA for the CDR3 is TGTGCCAGCAGCGACAGGGGGCGGAAAGATGGCTACACCTTC. This chain links TRBV7-9 with TRBJ1-2; 10 nucleotides line up with TRBD1. With 5 bases clipped from V and 6 bases from J, the junction kept 6 bases outside the gene matches. Germline CDR1 is SEHNR and CDR2 is FQNEAQ (reference sequence). The CDR3 is 14 residues long.